The clone carrying this T cell receptor (beta chain) appeared once. Sequencing used immunoSEQ multiplex PCR; TCRdb keeps in-frame clones, though not all of them. The data show approximately 2,000,000 clones, with around 92% seen just once and 0.37% held by the top ten. The data were obtained in a study of shared clonotypes between healthy human individuals. This CDR3 has 11 amino acids. V lost 10 bases, J lost 7 bases, and 3 bases stayed unmatched. The V gene's germline CDR1 is SNHLY and CDR2 FYNNEI. The clonotype originates from a man aged 18 to 35 in good health. Some clones in this sample may be carry-over from other donors' samples. What was sequenced was naive CD4+ T cells from PBMCs. The subset: CD45RA+ positively selected. V is TRBV2 and J is TRBJ2-4; TRBD1 agrees at 8 bases. CDR3 protein: CATYRGNIQYF. CDR3 nucleotides: TGTGCCACCTACAGGGGGAACATTCAGTACTTC.